The T cell receptor beta chain under discussion was sequenced for a study of T-cell reconstitution after alpha-beta-depleted transplantation in children. Germline V lookup: CDR1 ENHRY, CDR2 SYGVKD. This CDR3 comprises 15 residues. The germline V and J ends were trimmed by 3 bases and 4 bases, with 15 bases remaining between them. During its preparation, the TCRbeta library received unique molecular identifiers. TCRdb re-analysed the PCR reads in MiXCR, keeping a single row per CDR3 protein. This sample has over 400,000 distinct CDR3 sequences, with 12% found just once. Sequenced here: PBMCs from the stem cell graft donor, sampled from the stem cell graft. V and J are TRBV10-3 and TRBJ2-5; perhaps TRBD1 as D (5 bases). The sequence came from a human donor who donated a stem cell graft to a child with combined immunodeficiency. DNA for the CDR3: TGTGCCATCAGTGAAAAGGCAATGGGGCGAGAGACCCAGTACTTC. Translating it yields CAISEKAMGRETQYF.